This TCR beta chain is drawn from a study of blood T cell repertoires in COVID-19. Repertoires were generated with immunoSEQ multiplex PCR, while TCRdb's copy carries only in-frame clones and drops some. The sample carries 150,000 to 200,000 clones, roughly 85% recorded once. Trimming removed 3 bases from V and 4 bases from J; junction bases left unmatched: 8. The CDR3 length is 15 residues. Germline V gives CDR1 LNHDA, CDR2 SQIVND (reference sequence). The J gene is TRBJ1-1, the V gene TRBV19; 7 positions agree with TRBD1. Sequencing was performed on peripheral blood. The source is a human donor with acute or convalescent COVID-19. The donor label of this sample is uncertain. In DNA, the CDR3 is TGTGCCAGTAGTATTAGCGACAGGGTGGCCACTGAAGCTTTCTTT. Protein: CASSISDRVATEAFF.